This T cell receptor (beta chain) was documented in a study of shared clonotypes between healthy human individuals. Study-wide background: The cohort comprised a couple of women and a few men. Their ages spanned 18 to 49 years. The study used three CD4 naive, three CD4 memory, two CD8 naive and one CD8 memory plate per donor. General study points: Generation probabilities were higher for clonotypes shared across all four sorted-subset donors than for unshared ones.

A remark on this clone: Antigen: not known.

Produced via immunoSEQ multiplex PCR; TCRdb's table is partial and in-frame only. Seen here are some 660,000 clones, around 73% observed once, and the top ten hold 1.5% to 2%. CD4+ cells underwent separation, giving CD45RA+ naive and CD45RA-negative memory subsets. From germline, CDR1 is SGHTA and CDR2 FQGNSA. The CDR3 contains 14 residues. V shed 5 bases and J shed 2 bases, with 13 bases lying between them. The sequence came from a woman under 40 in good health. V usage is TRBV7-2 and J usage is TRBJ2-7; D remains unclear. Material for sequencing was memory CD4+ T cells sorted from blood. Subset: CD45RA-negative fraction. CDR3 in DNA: TGTGCCAGCAGCATACATCAAGGCCCCTACGAGCAGTACTTC. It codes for CASSIHQGPYEQYF.